The clone carrying this T cell receptor (beta chain) showed up just once. Its matching antigen is unknown. The sample belongs to a study of cytomegalovirus exposure and HLA in healthy donors. The study's findings and limits: Equally common other TCR beta chains were less clonally expanded than HLA-associated ones, a later analysis found. Sequencing artifact likely explains a cluster of highly shared sequence variants.

The PCR had 60 Vbeta and 13 Jbeta primers. Assay used: immunoSEQ multiplex PCR; TCRdb lists only in-frame clones, some missing. The repertoire holds around 82,000 clones, with 78% as singletons. Donors showed nominal health when sampled, although they likely had unrecorded immune exposures. V trimming: 1 base; J trimming: 0 bases; junction bases outside the gene matches: 1. The CDR3 loop spans 16 amino acids. Looked up from germline, CDR1 is MNHEY and CDR2 is SVGAGI. The TCR sequence derives from a male donor in good health and CMV-seropositive. The sequencing input was PBMCs. V usage is TRBV6-5 and J usage is TRBJ2-2, with TRBD1 identical over 8 bases. DNA of the CDR3: TGTGCCAGCAGTTACTGGACAGGGTCGAACACCGGGGAGCTGTTTTTT. Translating it yields CASSYWTGSNTGELFF.